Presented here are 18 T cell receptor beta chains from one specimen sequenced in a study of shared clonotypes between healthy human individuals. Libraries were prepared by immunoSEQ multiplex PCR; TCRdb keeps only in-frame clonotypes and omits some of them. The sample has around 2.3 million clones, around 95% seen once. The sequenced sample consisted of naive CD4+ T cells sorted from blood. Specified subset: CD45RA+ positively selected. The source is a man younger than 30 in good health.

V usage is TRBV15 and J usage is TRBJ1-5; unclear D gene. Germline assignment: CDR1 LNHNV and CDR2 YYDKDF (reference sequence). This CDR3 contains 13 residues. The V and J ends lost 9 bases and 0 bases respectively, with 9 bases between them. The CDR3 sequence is CATSLYSNQPQHF. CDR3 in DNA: TGTGCCACGAGCCTCTATAGCAATCAGCCCCAGCATTTT.

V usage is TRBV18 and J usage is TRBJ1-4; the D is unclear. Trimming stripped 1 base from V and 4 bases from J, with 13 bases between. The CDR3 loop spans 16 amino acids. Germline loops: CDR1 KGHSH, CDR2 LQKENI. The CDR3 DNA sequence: TGTGCCAGCTCACCACGGGCCCCTGATATTAATGAAAAACTGTTTTTT. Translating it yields CASSPRAPDINEKLFF. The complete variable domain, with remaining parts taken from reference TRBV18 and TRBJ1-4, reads NAGVMQNPRHLVRRRGQEARLRCSPMKGHSHVYWYRQLPEEGLKFMVYLQKENIIDESGMPKERFSAEFPKEGPSILRIQQVVRGDSAAYFCASSPRAPDINEKLFFGSGTQLSVL.

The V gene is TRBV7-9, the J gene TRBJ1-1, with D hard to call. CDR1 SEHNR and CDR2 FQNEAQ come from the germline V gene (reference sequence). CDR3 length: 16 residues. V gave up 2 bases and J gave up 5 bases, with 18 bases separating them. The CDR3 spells CASSLRLGLRKTEAFF. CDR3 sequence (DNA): TGTGCCAGCAGCTTAAGGTTGGGATTGAGGAAGACTGAAGCTTTCTTT.

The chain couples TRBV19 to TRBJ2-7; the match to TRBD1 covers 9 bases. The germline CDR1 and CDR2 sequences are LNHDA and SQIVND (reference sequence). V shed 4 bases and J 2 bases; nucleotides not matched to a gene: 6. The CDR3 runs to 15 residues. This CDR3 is CASSNRDRDTYEQYF. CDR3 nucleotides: TGTGCCAGTAGTAATCGGGACAGGGATACCTACGAGCAGTACTTC.

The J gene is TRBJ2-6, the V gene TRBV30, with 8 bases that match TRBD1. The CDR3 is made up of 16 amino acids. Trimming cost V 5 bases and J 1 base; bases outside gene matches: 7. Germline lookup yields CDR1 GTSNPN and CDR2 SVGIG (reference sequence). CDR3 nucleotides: TGTGCCTGGTCGGGAACAGGGGGGTCTGGGGCCAACGTCCTGACTTTC. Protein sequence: CAWSGTGGSGANVLTF.

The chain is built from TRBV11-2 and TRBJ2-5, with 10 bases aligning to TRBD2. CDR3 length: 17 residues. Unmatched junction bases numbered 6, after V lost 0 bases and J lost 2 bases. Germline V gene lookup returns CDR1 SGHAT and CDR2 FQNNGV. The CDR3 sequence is CASSLEPILAGQETQYF. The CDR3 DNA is TGTGCCAGCAGCTTAGAGCCTATACTAGCGGGGCAAGAGACCCAGTACTTC.

CDR3 sequence: CASSSTAQGASTEAFF. CDR3 nucleotide sequence: TGCGCCAGCAGCTCGACTGCCCAGGGAGCGAGCACTGAAGCTTTCTTT. This chain links TRBV5-1 with TRBJ1-1, with D perhaps TRBD1 (5 bases). Trimming shortened V by 3 bases and J by 4 bases, and 19 bases separated the two germline ends. CDR1 and CDR2 from the germline V gene are SGHRS and YFSETQ. This CDR3 region has 16 residues.

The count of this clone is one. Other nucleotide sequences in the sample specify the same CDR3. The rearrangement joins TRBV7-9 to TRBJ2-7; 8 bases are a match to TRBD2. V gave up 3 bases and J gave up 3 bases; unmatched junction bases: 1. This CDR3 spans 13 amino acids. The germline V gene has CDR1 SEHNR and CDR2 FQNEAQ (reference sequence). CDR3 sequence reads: CASSFSGSYEQYF. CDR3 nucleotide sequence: TGTGCCAGCAGCTTCAGCGGGAGCTACGAGCAGTACTTC.

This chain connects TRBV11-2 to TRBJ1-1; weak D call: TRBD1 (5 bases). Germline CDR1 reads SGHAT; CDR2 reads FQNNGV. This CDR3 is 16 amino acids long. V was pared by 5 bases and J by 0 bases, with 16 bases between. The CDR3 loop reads CASSRGTSPMNTEAFF. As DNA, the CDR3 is TGTGCCAGCAGCAGGGGCACGAGCCCCATGAACACTGAAGCTTTCTTT. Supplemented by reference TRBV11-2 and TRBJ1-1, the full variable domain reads EAGVAQSPRYKIIEKRQSVAFWCNPISGHATLYWYQQILGQGPKLLIQFQNNGVVDDSQLPKDRFSAERLKGVDSTLKIQPAKLEDSAVYLCASSRGTSPMNTEAFFGQGTRLTVV.

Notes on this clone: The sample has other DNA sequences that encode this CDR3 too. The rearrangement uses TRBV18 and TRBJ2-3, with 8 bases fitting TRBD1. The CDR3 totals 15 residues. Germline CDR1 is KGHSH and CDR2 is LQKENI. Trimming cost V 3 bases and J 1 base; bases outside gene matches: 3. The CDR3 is CASSPGTGRTDTQYF. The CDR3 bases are TGTGCCAGCTCACCGGGGACAGGACGCACAGATACGCAGTATTTT.

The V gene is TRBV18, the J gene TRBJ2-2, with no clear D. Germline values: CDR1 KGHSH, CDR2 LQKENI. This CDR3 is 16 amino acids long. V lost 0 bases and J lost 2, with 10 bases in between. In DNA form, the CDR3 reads TGTGCCAGCTCACCACCGGGCCGGCGAAACACCGGGGAGCTGTTTTTT. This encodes CASSPPGRRNTGELFF. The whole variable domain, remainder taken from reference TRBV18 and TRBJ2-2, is NAGVMQNPRHLVRRRGQEARLRCSPMKGHSHVYWYRQLPEEGLKFMVYLQKENIIDESGMPKERFSAEFPKEGPSILRIQQVVRGDSAAYFCASSPPGRRNTGELFFGEGSRLTVL.

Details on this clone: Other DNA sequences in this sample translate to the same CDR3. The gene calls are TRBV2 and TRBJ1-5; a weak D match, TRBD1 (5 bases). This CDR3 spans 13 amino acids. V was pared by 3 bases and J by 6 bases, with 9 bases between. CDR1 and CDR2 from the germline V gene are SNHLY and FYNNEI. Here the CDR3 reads CASSEQGGQPQHF. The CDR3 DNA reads TGTGCCAGCAGTGAGCAGGGAGGTCAGCCCCAGCATTTT.

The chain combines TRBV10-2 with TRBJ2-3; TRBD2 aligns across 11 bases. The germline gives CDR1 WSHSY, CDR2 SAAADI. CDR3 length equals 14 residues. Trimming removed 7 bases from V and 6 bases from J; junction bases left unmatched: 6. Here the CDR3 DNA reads TGCGCCAGCAAGTTAGCGGGGGGGGTGGATACGCAGTATTTT. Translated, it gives CASKLAGGVDTQYF.

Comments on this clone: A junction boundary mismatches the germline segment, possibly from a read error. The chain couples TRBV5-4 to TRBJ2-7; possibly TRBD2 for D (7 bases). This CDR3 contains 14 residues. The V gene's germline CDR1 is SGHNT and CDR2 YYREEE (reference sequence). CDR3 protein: CASSPRGGSHEQYF. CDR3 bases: TGTGCCAGCAGCCCGAGGGGGGGCTCCCACGAGCAGTACTTC.

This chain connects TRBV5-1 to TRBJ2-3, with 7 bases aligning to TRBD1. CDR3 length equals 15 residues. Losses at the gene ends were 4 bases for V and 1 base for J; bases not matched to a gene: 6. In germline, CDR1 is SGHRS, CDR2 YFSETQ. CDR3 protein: CASSPNRGGTDTQYF. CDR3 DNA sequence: TGCGCCAGCAGCCCGAACAGGGGAGGCACAGATACGCAGTATTTT.

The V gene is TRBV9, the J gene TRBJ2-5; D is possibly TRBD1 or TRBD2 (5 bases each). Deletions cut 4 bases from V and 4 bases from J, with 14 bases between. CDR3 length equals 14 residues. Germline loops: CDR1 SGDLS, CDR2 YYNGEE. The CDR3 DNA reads TGTGCCAGCAGCTCCCGCCGGGGCGGAGAGACCCAGTACTTC. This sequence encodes CASSSRRGGETQYF.

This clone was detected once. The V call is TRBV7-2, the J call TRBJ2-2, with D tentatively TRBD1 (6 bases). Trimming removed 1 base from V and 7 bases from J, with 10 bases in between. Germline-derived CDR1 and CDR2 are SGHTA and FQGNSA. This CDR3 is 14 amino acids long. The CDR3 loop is CASSLVGGVGELFF. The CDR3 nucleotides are TGTGCCAGCAGCTTAGTTGGGGGCGTCGGGGAGCTGTTTTTT. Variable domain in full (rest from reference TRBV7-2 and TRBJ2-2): GAGVSQSPSNKVTEKGKDVELRCDPISGHTALYWYRQSLGQGLEFLIYFQGNSAPDKSGLPSDRFSAERTGGSVSTLTIQRTQQEDSAVYLCASSLVGGVGELFFGEGSRLTVL.

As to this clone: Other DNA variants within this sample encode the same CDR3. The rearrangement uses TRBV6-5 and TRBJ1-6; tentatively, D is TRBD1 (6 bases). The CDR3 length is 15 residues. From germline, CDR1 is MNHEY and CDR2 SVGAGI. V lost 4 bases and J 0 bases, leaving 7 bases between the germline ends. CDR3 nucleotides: TGTGCCAGCAGTTTACAGGGCTCCTATAATTCACCCCTCCACTTT. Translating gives CASSLQGSYNSPLHF.